The rows below give T cell receptor beta chains drawn from one sample of a study of blood T cell repertoires in COVID-19. Profiling relied on immunoSEQ multiplex PCR, and the TCRdb table lists in-frame clones only, not all of them. Of about 74,000 clones in the sample, just under 85% were seen once. Sequencing used peripheral blood. The receptors originated from a man between 65 and 80 years old with acute or convalescent COVID-19. Each CDR3 is given with its conserved first and last residue. D genes are given only for firm matches. A row's size may be missing; if present it is once, few, many or a size class.

-,15,-,TRBJ1-5,TRBV19,TGTGCCAGTAGTATAGGGGGACTTTTAGGCCAGCCCCAGCATTTT,CASSIGGLLGQPQHF
-,11,few,TRBJ2-5,TRBV2,TGTGCCAGCGCAGTTCAAGAGACCCAGTACTTC,CASAVQETQYF
TRBD2,16,-,TRBJ2-1,TRBV19,TGTGCCAGTAGTATGGAAGGACTAGCGGGAGTGGGGGAGCAGTTCTTC,CASSMEGLAGVGEQFF
-,13,-,TRBJ2-5,TRBV7-9,TGTGCCAGCAGCCTCGGACAGAAAGAGACCCAGTACTTC,CASSLGQKETQYF
-,14,-,TRBJ2-5,TRBV11-2,TGTGCCAGCAGCTTATTGGGGCCGCGGGAGACCCAGTACTTC,CASSLLGPRETQYF
-,15,-,TRBJ1-2,TRBV6-5,TGTGCCAGCACCCCGCGGGGGGCGGGGAGGTATGGCTACACCTTC,CASTPRGAGRYGYTF
-,18,-,TRBJ1-5,TRBV14,TGTGCCAGCAGCCAAGGTTTGGACAACTACTCTCTCAATCAGCCCCAGCATTTT,CASSQGLDNYSLNQPQHF
-,14,-,TRBJ2-5,TRBV7-2,TGTGCCAGCAGCTTACTGAGGATTGAAGAGACCCAGTACTTC,CASSLLRIEETQYF
TRBD2,17,once,TRBJ2-5,TRBV4-1,TGCGCCAGCAGCCTCGGCCCTAATAGCGGGGGGACCGAGACCCAGTACTTC,CASSLGPNSGGTETQYF
TRBD2,15,few,TRBJ2-1,TRBV6-5,TGTGCCAGCAGTCCTCCCGGACTAGCGCACAATGAGCAGTTCTTC,CASSPPGLAHNEQFF
TRBD1,17,-,TRBJ2-6,TRBV27,TGTGCCAGCAGTTCTAGGACAGGGGCGCATGGGGCCAACGTCCTGACTTTC,CASSSRTGAHGANVLTF
-,14,-,TRBJ2-2,TRBV9,TGTGCCAGCAGCGTAGGACGGGTCACCGGGGAGCTGTTTTTT,CASSVGRVTGELFF
-,12,once,TRBJ1-5,TRBV11-2,TGTGCCAGCAGCCAGGGTAATCAGCCCCAGCATTTT,CASSQGNQPQHF
-,14,-,TRBJ1-2,TRBV7-9,TGTGCCAGCAGCTTTAACTCGGGGGTAGCAGGCTACACCTTC,CASSFNSGVAGYTF
TRBD2,17,once,TRBJ2-2,TRBV9,TGTGCCAGCAGCGGCGGGACTAGCGGGGGGAACACCGGGGAGCTGTTTTTT,CASSGGTSGGNTGELFF
-,14,-,TRBJ2-5,TRBV7-9,TGTGCCAGCAGCTTAGCTTGGGGGAGGGAGACCCAGTACTTC,CASSLAWGRETQYF
TRBD1,16,-,TRBJ2-1,TRBV4-2,TGTGCCAGCAGCCCGACAGGGGGCCATTCCTACAATGAGCAGTTCTTC,CASSPTGGHSYNEQFF
TRBD2,16,-,TRBJ2-3,TRBV3-1/TRBV3-2,TGTGCCAGCAGCCGGACTAGCGGGGGGTTCACAGATACGCAGTATTTT,CASSRTSGGFTDTQYF
-,16,once,TRBJ2-7,TRBV11-2,TGTGCCAGCAGCTCATTAGGGGGTTCGGGGTCCTACGAGCAGTACTTC,CASSSLGGSGSYEQYF
TRBD2,14,-,TRBJ2-3,TRBV7-3,TGTGCCAGCAGCCCGACTAGCGGGGCAGATACGCAGTATTTT,CASSPTSGADTQYF
TRBD1,15,-,TRBJ1-2,TRBV10-3,TGTGCCATTAGAACAGGGGTAGGGGCTAACTATGGCTACACCTTC,CAIRTGVGANYGYTF
TRBD1,15,-,TRBJ1-5,TRBV9,TGTGCCAGCAGCACGGACAGGGAAGGCAATCAGCCCCAGCATTTT,CASSTDREGNQPQHF
TRBD1,15,-,TRBJ1-3,TRBV6-5,TGTGCCAGCAGTCCGGACAGGGGATCGCGAAACACCATATATTTT,CASSPDRGSRNTIYF
-,13,-,TRBJ1-5,TRBV12-3/TRBV12-4,TGTGCCAGCAGCAGGGGACGGAATCAGCCCCAGCATTTT,CASSRGRNQPQHF
-,13,-,TRBJ2-2,TRBV5-8,TGTGCCAGCAGCGCCAGGGTCCTCGGGGAGCTGTTTTTT,CASSARVLGELFF
TRBD2,12,-,TRBJ2-5,TRBV5-4,TGTGCCAGCGGGCGGGGGCAAGAGACCCAGTACTTC,CASGRGQETQYF
TRBD1,14,-,TRBJ1-6,TRBV2,TGTGCCAGCAGTCTCACAGGGGTGGATTCACCCCTCCACTTT,CASSLTGVDSPLHF
TRBD1,11,-,TRBJ2-5,TRBV30,TGTGCCTGCAGGGGGACAGAGACCCAGTACTTC,CACRGTETQYF
-,16,-,TRBJ2-3,TRBV6-1,TGTGCCAGCAGTGAAGCGGTGGGGGGGCGTTTGGATACGCAGTATTTT,CASSEAVGGRLDTQYF
-,13,-,TRBJ2-1,TRBV6-5,TGTGCCAGCAGTCGGACTGCCTACAATGAGCAGTTCTTC,CASSRTAYNEQFF
-,15,-,TRBJ2-2,TRBV18,TGTGCCAGCTCACCCACAGGGTTCAACACCGGGGAGCTGTTTTTT,CASSPTGFNTGELFF
TRBD2,14,-,TRBJ2-7,TRBV28,TGTGCCAGCAGTAGAAGCGGGGGAACCTACGAGCAGTACTTC,CASSRSGGTYEQYF
TRBD1,13,-,TRBJ2-1,TRBV16,TGTGCCAGCAGCCACAGCCAGCGGGACAGGGAGTTCTTC,CASSHSQRDREFF
-,14,-,TRBJ2-7,TRBV6-5,TGTGCCAGCAGGAGGGACTTCCAAGGCGACGAGCAGTACTTC,CASRRDFQGDEQYF
-,15,-,TRBJ1-5,TRBV4-1,TGCGCCAGCAGCCCGGTACAGGGAACGAATCAGCCCCAGCATTTT,CASSPVQGTNQPQHF
TRBD2,17,-,TRBJ2-1,TRBV24-1,TGTGCCACCAGTGACCCGGGACTAGCGGGGTCCTACAATGAGCAGTTCTTC,CATSDPGLAGSYNEQFF
-,14,-,TRBJ1-4,TRBV11-2,TGTGCCAGCAGCTCCCAGGGCTGGGATGAAAAACTGTTTTTT,CASSSQGWDEKLFF
TRBD2,15,-,TRBJ2-5,TRBV7-2,TGTGCCAGCAGCCTCCTAAGCGGGGGCAGGGAGACCCAGTACTTC,CASSLLSGGRETQYF
TRBD1,13,-,TRBJ1-1,TRBV29-1,TGCAGCGCCCCAGCCCCGGACAGGCGTGAAGCTTTCTTT,CSAPAPDRREAFF
-,13,-,TRBJ1-2,TRBV5-5,TGTGCCAGCAGCTTCGTCCAGCGGCAGGGCTACACCTTC,CASSFVQRQGYTF
-,14,-,TRBJ2-5,TRBV6-5,TGTGCCAGCAGTTACCGGGTAGGCCCGTGGACCCAGTACTTC,CASSYRVGPWTQYF
TRBD1,16,-,TRBJ1-3,TRBV18,TGTGCCAGCTCATCGGGGGACAGAGTCTCTGGAAACACCATATATTTT,CASSSGDRVSGNTIYF
TRBD1,16,-,TRBJ1-2,TRBV19,TGTGCCAGTAGTATGCAGGGGGCCCAAGCTAACTATGGCTACACCTTC,CASSMQGAQANYGYTF
TRBD1,15,few,TRBJ2-7,TRBV9,TGTGCCAGCAGCCCGGGGACAGGGGCTATCTACGAGCAGTACTTC,CASSPGTGAIYEQYF
-,14,-,TRBJ2-3,TRBV2,TGTGCCAGCACGGAGAATTCCGCCACAGATACGCAGTATTTT,CASTENSATDTQYF
TRBD1,14,few,TRBJ2-7,TRBV19,TGTGCCAGTAGTATGGGAGACAGGGGCCACGAGCAGTACTTC,CASSMGDRGHEQYF
TRBD1,15,-,TRBJ1-2,TRBV9,TGTGCCAGCAGCGTAGGGACAGGGGCGGACTATGGCTACACCTTC,CASSVGTGADYGYTF
-,15,-,TRBJ2-6,TRBV28,TGTGCCAGCAGTTTACAGGCGCTCGGGGCCAACGTCCTGACTTTC,CASSLQALGANVLTF
TRBD1,17,-,TRBJ2-3,TRBV19,TGTGCCAGTAGTCTACAAGGACAGGGTTTAGGCACAGATACGCAGTATTTT,CASSLQGQGLGTDTQYF
TRBD1,14,-,TRBJ2-5,TRBV24-1,TGTGCCACCAGTGATTCTGGGACAGGAGAGACCCAGTACTTC,CATSDSGTGETQYF
-,13,-,TRBJ2-2,TRBV5-8,TGTGCCAGCAGCCGATGGGCCTCGGGGGAGCTGTTTTTT,CASSRWASGELFF